Detailed here is one TCR beta chain. Its target is not known. CDR3 size: 13 residues. V gave up 0 bases and J gave up 8 bases, with 9 bases separating them. CDR1 is SGHRS and CDR2 is YFSETQ in the germline V gene. The data were obtained in a study of T cells after yellow fever vaccination. TCRdb re-analysed the 5' RACE reads in MiXCR, keeping a single row per CDR3 protein. The data contain more than 350,000 distinct CDR3 sequences, 11% of them seen just once; the ten biggest clones take up around 20%. Study conclusions and caveats: Repertoires obtained by FACS sorting could include abundant clonotypes that entered as contaminants from the bulk population.

The sequence came from a man aged 18 to 30 who received the YFV17D yellow fever vaccine. This chain joins TRBV5-1 and TRBJ2-1; D not certain. Sequenced material: PBMCs, taken on the day of the first yellow fever vaccination. The CDR3 sequence is CASSLGLVDEQFF. The CDR3 DNA sequence: TGCGCCAGCAGCTTGGGCCTGGTAGATGAGCAGTTCTTC.